The 16 T cell receptor beta chains below all came from one sample that was sequenced in a study of blood T cells in healthy people across ages. Combining a sample-barcoded 5' primer with a J-beta primer mix, a second PCR ran for roughly 7 to 12 cycles. TCRdb redid the calling of the 5' RACE reads with MiXCR, one entry per CDR3 protein. Among about 1,000,000 distinct CDR3 sequences listed, around 45% were seen once. Sequencing was performed on blood. These receptors were taken from a woman aged 55-69 years in good health.

The chain is built from TRBV20-1 and TRBJ2-7; D not resolved. This CDR3 contains 15 residues. Per the germline V gene, CDR1 is DFQATT and CDR2 is SNEGSKA (reference sequence). The germline V and J ends were trimmed by 3 bases and 7 bases, with 22 bases remaining between them. CDR3 loop: CSARGGPDTLNEQYF. CDR3 DNA sequence: TGCAGTGCTAGGGGCGGACCCGATACTCTCAATGAGCAGTACTTC.

This clonotype was seen only a few times. This sequence joins TRBV27 and TRBJ2-1; a weak D match, TRBD1 (5 bases). From germline, CDR1 is MNHEY and CDR2 SMNVEV (reference sequence). Between the trimmed V and J ends, which lost 3 bases and 5 bases, there was a span of 11 bases. CDR3 size: 14 residues. The CDR3 coding sequence is TGTGCCAGCAGTTTTGTACAGGCCAACAATGAGCAGTTCTTC. It codes for CASSFVQANNEQFF.

This clonotype was recorded once. The junction does not match germline at one end; this may be a read error. The V call is TRBV29-1, the J call TRBJ2-3, with D possibly being TRBD1 (5 bases). Germline V CDR1 and CDR2: SQVTM, ANQGSEA. This CDR3 comprises 15 residues. CDR3 nucleotides: TGCAGCATTGAACCGCTCCAGGGATTAGGGGATACGCAGTATTTT. Translating gives CSIEPLQGLGDTQYF.

The V gene is TRBV5-1, the J gene TRBJ2-4; 9 bases line up with TRBD1. Germline V CDR1 and CDR2: SGHRS, YFSETQ. The CDR3 has 16 residues. With 0 bases clipped from V and 5 bases from J, the junction kept 6 bases outside the gene matches. This CDR3 is CASSLGLGQGENIQYF. In nucleotides, the CDR3 is TGCGCCAGCAGCTTGGGTTTGGGACAGGGAGAAAACATTCAGTACTTC.

This clonotype showed up many times. The chain couples TRBV29-1 to TRBJ2-5; TRBD1 aligns across 7 bases. This CDR3 is 12 amino acids long. Germline trimming cut 7 bases from V and 5 bases from J; bases unmatched to any gene: 7. Germline V CDR1 and CDR2: SQVTM, ANQGSEA. The DNA for the CDR3 is TGCAGCGCACAGGGGTTCACGGAGACCCAGTACTTC. Its protein is CSAQGFTETQYF.

V and J are TRBV5-4 and TRBJ1-2, with 8 bases fitting TRBD1. V shed 4 bases, J shed 1 base, and the junction held 6 bases outside the gene matches. The CDR3 is made up of 15 amino acids. CDR1 and CDR2 (germline): SGHNT, YYREEE (reference sequence). This CDR3 is CASSPGQALNYGYTF. CDR3 coding DNA: TGTGCCAGCAGCCCGGGACAGGCTCTTAACTATGGCTACACCTTC.

Concerning this clonotype: A much bigger clone sits one base away, suggesting this may be a read error. This chain links TRBV9 with TRBJ1-2, with D perhaps matching TRBD1 (5 bases). V was clipped by 4 bases and J by 4 bases, with 14 bases between them. There are 14 residues in the CDR3. Germline CDR1 SGDLS, CDR2 YYNGEE. The CDR3 DNA sequence: TGTGCCAGCAGCACATCCAGGGTCAGCTATGGCTACACCTTC. Residues: CASSTSRVSYGYTF.

This clonotype was seen only a few times. The chain uses TRBV7-9 and TRBJ2-7; D could derive from TRBD1 or TRBD2 (6 bases each). V gave up 9 bases and J gave up 6 bases, with 15 bases separating them. Per the germline V gene, CDR1 is SEHNR and CDR2 is FQNEAQ (reference sequence). The CDR3 has 12 residues. In nucleotides, the CDR3 is TGTGCCAGTTCCAGGGGAGGTCGCGAGCAGTACTTC. Translation: CASSRGGREQYF.

A few counts support this clonotype. The chain employs TRBV11-2 and TRBJ2-3, with a weak D call TRBD2 (5 bases). The CDR3 spans 17 residues. Germline assignment: CDR1 SGHAT and CDR2 FQNNGV. V lost 0 bases and J 2 bases, leaving 15 bases between the germline ends. The CDR3 loop is CASSLEPGSEATDTQYF. The DNA for the CDR3 is TGTGCCAGCAGCTTAGAACCGGGGTCGGAGGCCACAGATACGCAGTATTTT.

V and J are TRBV20-1 and TRBJ2-1; no reliable D call. The CDR3 sequence is 13 residues long. CDR1 and CDR2 from the germline V gene are DFQATT and SNEGSKA (reference sequence). Trimming removed 3 bases from V and 4 bases from J, with 10 bases in between. The DNA for the CDR3 is TGCAGTGCTAGTAGCTTCCCTTACAATGAGCAGTTCTTC. This gives the protein CSASSFPYNEQFF.

Only a few counts were recorded for this clonotype. The J gene is TRBJ1-6, the V gene TRBV20-1, with 8 bases aligning to TRBD1. The CDR3 runs to 17 residues. After removal of 3 bases from V and 6 bases from J, the junction contained 13 bases not matched to a gene. In germline, CDR1 is DFQATT, CDR2 SNEGSKA (reference sequence). The CDR3 DNA reads as TGCAGTGCTAGCACGGACAGGGTGACGGTTGGTAATTCACCCCTCCACTTT. Protein product: CSASTDRVTVGNSPLHF.

This clonotype was picked up a small number of times. The V and J genes are TRBV29-1 and TRBJ2-7; 10 bases are a match to TRBD2. The junction had 8 bases not matched to a gene; V was cut back by 7 bases and J by 5 bases. The germline V gene has CDR1 SQVTM and CDR2 ANQGSEA. There are 13 residues in the CDR3. CDR3 amino acids: CSANLAGANEQYF. CDR3 DNA sequence: TGCAGCGCAAATCTAGCGGGAGCCAACGAGCAGTACTTC.

This clonotype was counted only a few times. The CDR3: CATWAGGTEAFF. CDR3 bases: TGTGCCACCTGGGCGGGGGGAACTGAAGCTTTCTTT. The chain links TRBV27 to TRBJ1-1; possibly TRBD1 for D (5 bases). Germline V gene data show CDR1 as MNHEY and CDR2 as SMNVEV (reference sequence). The V gene lost 10 bases and the J gene lost 5 bases, with 14 bases spanning the gap. CDR3 length: 12 amino acids.

This chain connects TRBV3-1 to TRBJ2-6; 7 positions match TRBD1. Unmatched junction bases numbered 9, after V lost 7 bases and J lost 3 bases. The CDR3 has 16 residues. Germline CDR1 is LGHDT and CDR2 is YNNKEL (reference sequence). The chain's CDR3 is CASTLQTGFGANVLTF. The DNA of the CDR3 is TGTGCCAGCACTCTCCAGACAGGGTTTGGGGCCAACGTCCTGACTTTC.

The chain carries TRBV6-5 and TRBJ2-7, with D unclear. The CDR3 totals 14 residues. From germline, CDR1 is MNHEY and CDR2 SVGAGI. V was trimmed by 6 bases and J by 0 bases, leaving 12 bases between them. CDR3 region: CASREQVPSYEQYF. CDR3 nucleotides: TGTGCCAGCAGGGAGCAGGTGCCCTCCTACGAGCAGTACTTC.

CDR3 bases: TGTGCCAGTAGCAGAGGACCCCGATCAGAGACCCAGTACTTC. It translates to CASSRGPRSETQYF. The rearrangement links TRBV3-1 to TRBJ2-5; D is unresolved. The CDR3 spans 14 residues. The germline gives CDR1 LGHDT, CDR2 YNNKEL (reference sequence). V was cut by 9 bases and J by 4 bases, with 18 bases left in between.